This entry lists 28 T cell receptor beta chains sequenced from one sample in a study of neurological immune-mediated disorders. TCRdb fed the 5' RACE reads into MiXCR, producing one record per CDR3 protein. The data show 55,000 to 75,000 distinct CDR3 sequences, with about 13% seen just once and around 4.3% held by the top ten. Stated time point: longitudinal time-point 1 (baseline). Sequences were obtained from PBMCs. The receptors here all came from a female donor with HTLV-1-associated myelopathy (HAM/TSP).

This clonotype was counted ten times or more. This chain links TRBV20-1 with TRBJ2-6; D may be TRBD1 or TRBD2 (6 bases each). The CDR3 runs to 14 residues. Per the germline V gene, CDR1 is DFQATT and CDR2 is SNEGSKA (reference sequence). Between the trimmed V and J ends, which lost 7 bases and 0 bases, there was a span of 10 bases. CDR3 sequence: CSVGGYSGANVLTF. The DNA for the CDR3 is TGCAGTGTCGGGGGCTACTCTGGGGCCAACGTCCTGACTTTC.

This clonotype was found many times. The chain carries TRBV18 and TRBJ2-2; D is ambiguous. This CDR3 contains 12 residues. The germline V gene encodes CDR1 KGHSH and CDR2 LQKENI. The V end was cut by 3 bases, the J end by 7 bases, with 6 bases between. The CDR3 DNA sequence: TGTGCCAGCTCACCTCGAGACGGGGAGCTGTTTTTT. This encodes CASSPRDGELFF.

The chain is built from TRBV11-2 and TRBJ2-1; D is possibly TRBD2 (6 bases). The CDR3 extends over 14 amino acids. With 8 bases removed from V and 0 bases from J, the gap between germline ends came to 11 bases. CDR1 is SGHAT, CDR2 FQNNGV, per germline. CDR3 protein: CASLAGSSYNEQFF. As DNA, the CDR3 is TGTGCCAGCTTGGCGGGAAGCTCCTACAATGAGCAGTTCTTC.

This clonotype was counted at least ten times. This chain links TRBV5-1 with TRBJ2-7, with TRBD1 matching over 12 bases. The ends lost 0 bases at V and 9 bases at J; junction bases unmatched: 7. In germline, CDR1 is SGHRS, CDR2 YFSETQ. CDR3 length: 15 amino acids. CDR3 DNA: TGCGCCAGCAGCTTGGGGGACAGGGGGCGAGGTCCGCAGTACTTC. Translated: CASSLGDRGRGPQYF.

This clonotype was seen a handful of times. The CDR3 region has the DNA TGTGCCAGCAGTTACTTGGGACAGGGGGCTTATGGCTACACCTTC. It codes for CASSYLGQGAYGYTF. The rearrangement joins TRBV6-5 to TRBJ1-2, with 12 bases matching TRBD1. Looked up from germline, CDR1 is MNHEY and CDR2 is SVGAGI. Trimming at V came to 1 base and at J to 5 bases, leaving 2 bases not matched to a gene. CDR3 length: 15 residues.

This clonotype was detected ten times or more. The chain carries TRBV28 and TRBJ2-2, with 7 bases aligning to TRBD1. This CDR3 has 16 amino acids. J lost 3 bases, V lost 1 base, and 5 bases had no gene match. Germline CDR1 and CDR2: MDHEN and SYDVKM. CDR3 nucleotide sequence: TGTGCCAGCAGTTTATATGGGGACAGCTACACCGGGGAGCTGTTTTTT. Translating gives CASSLYGDSYTGELFF. The whole variable domain, filled in from reference TRBV28 and TRBJ2-2, reads DVKVTQSSRYLVKRTGEKVFLECVQDMDHENMFWYRQDPGLGLRLIYFSYDVKMKEKGDIPEGYSVSREKKERFSLILESASTNQTSMYLCASSLYGDSYTGELFFGEGSRLTVL.

This clonotype was found many times. V usage is TRBV2 and J usage is TRBJ2-7, with D perhaps given as TRBD1 or TRBD2 (5 bases each). This CDR3 comprises 16 residues. V lost 4 bases and J 2 bases, leaving 18 bases between the germline ends. The germline V gene encodes CDR1 SNHLY and CDR2 FYNNEI. CDR3 sequence reads: CASSARDPRVPYEQYF. The CDR3 DNA follows: TGTGCCAGCAGTGCCCGGGACCCCCGTGTCCCCTACGAGCAGTACTTC.

The chain uses TRBV5-5 and TRBJ2-3; 7 bases map to TRBD2. The V and J ends lost 0 bases and 5 bases, in that order; junction bases with no gene match: 6. The V gene's germline CDR1 is SGHKS and CDR2 YYEKEE (reference sequence). This CDR3 spans 15 amino acids. The CDR3 DNA reads as TGTGCCAGCAGCTTGGCCATCAGGGAGGGAGATACGCAGTATTTT. As protein: CASSLAIREGDTQYF.

Ten or more counts support this clonotype. J is TRBJ2-5 and V is TRBV5-1; 13 bases are shared with TRBD2. V was pared by 4 bases and J by 3 bases, with 6 bases of the junction left unmatched. This CDR3 comprises 16 residues. CDR1 is SGHRS, CDR2 YFSETQ, per germline. The CDR3 here is CASSTGTSGAEETQYF. CDR3 coding DNA: TGCGCCAGCAGCACCGGGACTAGCGGGGCAGAAGAGACCCAGTACTTC.

This clonotype was observed at least ten times. This chain uses TRBV6-5 with TRBJ1-2; possibly TRBD1 for D (6 bases). Germline V gene sequence: CDR1 MNHEY, CDR2 SVGAGI. Trimming pared 2 bases from V and 7 bases from J, leaving 11 bases between. The CDR3 totals 13 residues. The CDR3 nucleotides are TGTGCCAGCAGTTACGGACAGCGCGGTGGCTACACCTTC. Translated: CASSYGQRGGYTF.

This clonotype has ten or more counts. The chain joins TRBV9 to TRBJ2-3; TRBD2 aligns across 7 bases. CDR1 is SGDLS and CDR2 is YYNGEE in the germline V gene. Trimming at V came to 9 bases and at J to 0 bases, leaving 7 bases not matched to a gene. The CDR3 is 14 amino acids. The CDR3 protein is CATTSGDSTDTQYF. CDR3 DNA sequence: TGTGCCACCACGAGCGGGGACAGCACAGATACGCAGTATTTT.

Remarks on this clonotype: One end of the junction is discordant with germline, which a read error may explain. The V call is TRBV5-6, the J call TRBJ2-7; TRBD2 is a possible D gene (5 bases). This CDR3 contains 16 residues. Germline loops: CDR1 SGHDT, CDR2 YYEEEE. CDR3 sequence (DNA): TGTGCCAGTAGCTACGGACTCACACCAGGCGTATACGAGCAGTACTTC. It is translated as CASSYGLTPGVYEQYF. Full variable domain (missing parts from reference TRBV5-6 and TRBJ2-7): DAGVTQSPTHLIKTRGQQVTLRCSPKSGHDTVSWYQQALGQGPQFIFQYYEEEERQRGNFPDRFSGHQFPNYSSELNVNALLLGDSALYLCASSYGLTPGVYEQYFGPGTRLTVT.

This clonotype was seen many times. For the CDR3, the DNA is TGTGCCAGCAGCCCGGGATTTCTGTCTCCTGCTACTGAAGCTTTCTTT. It specifies CASSPGFLSPATEAFF. The rearrangement uses TRBV12-3 or TRBV12-4 and TRBJ1-1; unclear D gene. This CDR3 comprises 16 residues. V was trimmed by 6 bases and J by 5 bases, leaving 22 bases between them.

By share, this clonotype ranks as medium-sized. This rearrangement joins TRBV5-1 to TRBJ2-7; unclear D gene. The CDR3 runs to 14 residues. V shed 9 bases and J shed 0 bases, with 16 bases lying between them. Germline V gene sequence: CDR1 SGHRS, CDR2 YFSETQ. In DNA, the CDR3 is TGCGCCAACAACGGCCAGCTAAGCTCCTACGAGCAGTACTTC. This codes for CANNGQLSSYEQYF.

This clonotype has ten or more counts. This rearrangement joins TRBV5-1 to TRBJ2-2, with D perhaps matching TRBD2 (5 bases). The V end was cut by 2 bases, the J end by 5 bases, with 13 bases between. The length of the CDR3 is 15 residues. Looked up from germline, CDR1 is SGHRS and CDR2 is YFSETQ. CDR3 in DNA: TGCGCCAGCAGCTTCACACCTAGGGAGACCGGGGAGCTGTTTTTT. It codes for CASSFTPRETGELFF. Combining the CDR3 with reference TRBV5-1 and TRBJ2-2 gives the whole variable domain KAGVTQTPRYLIKTRGQQVTLSCSPISGHRSVSWYQQTPGQGLQFLFEYFSETQRNKGNFPGRFSGRQFSNSRSEMNVSTLELGDSALYLCASSFTPRETGELFFGEGSRLTVL.

This clonotype was recorded at least ten times. The chain recombines TRBV24-1 with TRBJ2-1, with 8 bases fitting TRBD1. The CDR3 loop spans 15 amino acids. Losses at the gene ends were 1 base for V and 7 bases for J; bases not matched to a gene: 5. Per the germline V gene, CDR1 is KGHDR and CDR2 is SFDVKD. The CDR3 coding sequence is TGTGCCACCAGTGATTTAAGGCAGGGGGCGAATGAGCAGTTCTTC. It codes for CATSDLRQGANEQFF.

The chain recombines TRBV6-5 with TRBJ1-1; D uncertain. The CDR3 length is 11 residues. The germline gives CDR1 MNHEY, CDR2 SVGAGI. With 5 bases removed from V and 6 bases from J, the gap between germline ends came to 7 bases. CDR3 DNA sequence: TGTGCCAGCAGTCTGGGATCTGAAGCTTTCTTT. It codes for CASSLGSEAFF.

By its share, this clonotype is medium-sized (0.01 to 0.1%). V usage is TRBV28 and J usage is TRBJ1-5; no clear D gene. Trimming took 0 bases from V and 7 from J, leaving 4 bases between them. Germline V CDR1 and CDR2: MDHEN, SYDVKM. The CDR3 is 12 amino acids. CDR3 bases: TGTGCCAGCAGTTTATGGCAACAGCCCCAGCATTTT. Amino acids: CASSLWQQPQHF. The full variable domain, in which reference TRBV28 and TRBJ1-5 provide the parts outside the CDR3, is DVKVTQSSRYLVKRTGEKVFLECVQDMDHENMFWYRQDPGLGLRLIYFSYDVKMKEKGDIPEGYSVSREKKERFSLILESASTNQTSMYLCASSLWQQPQHFGDGTRLSIL.

This clonotype was found many times. The rearrangement links TRBV20-1 to TRBJ2-1; 8 bases line up with TRBD2. Germline CDR1 is DFQATT and CDR2 is SNEGSKA (reference sequence). The CDR3 is 15 residues long. The V gene end was trimmed by 4 bases and the J gene end by 2 bases; junction bases not matched to a gene: 7. In DNA form, the CDR3 reads TGCAGTGCTATTAATGCGGGGGGCCCCTACAATGAGCAGTTCTTC. Its protein product is CSAINAGGPYNEQFF.

This clonotype was seen ten or more times. The V gene is TRBV4-2, the J gene TRBJ2-7, with 10 bases that match TRBD2. The germline V gene encodes CDR1 LGHNA and CDR2 YNFKEQ. V lost 4 bases to trimming and J lost 2 bases; unmatched junction nucleotides: 5. The CDR3 extends over 15 amino acids. The CDR3: CASSRGLAEAYEQYF. The DNA of the CDR3 is TGTGCCAGCAGCCGCGGACTAGCGGAAGCCTACGAGCAGTACTTC.

About this clonotype itself: A much larger clone sits a single nucleotide away, making a read error possible. The V and J genes are TRBV12-3 or TRBV12-4 and TRBJ2-2, with TRBD2 identical over 13 bases. With V trimmed by 9 bases and J by 6 bases, 7 bases remained unmatched. The CDR3 is 15 amino acids. CDR3 residues: CARSRGLAGAGELFF. The CDR3 region has the DNA TGTGCCAGAAGTAGAGGACTAGCGGGGGCCGGGGAGCTGTTTTTT.

This clonotype was picked up many times. The V call is TRBV29-1, the J call TRBJ1-1, with no clear D. V was shortened by 4 bases and J by 1 base, with 13 bases between the two germline ends. This CDR3 region has 14 residues. Per the germline V gene, CDR1 is SQVTM and CDR2 is ANQGSEA. The CDR3 DNA is TGCAGCGTTGGCCCTGGTCAACCGAACACTGAAGCTTTCTTT. It encodes CSVGPGQPNTEAFF.

There are many counts of this clonotype. The CDR3 sequence is CASSEQVSYEQYF. CDR3 coding DNA: TGTGCCAGCAGTGAGCAGGTCTCCTACGAGCAGTACTTC. The chain couples TRBV6-1 to TRBJ2-7; D remains unclear. Germline-derived CDR1 and CDR2 are MNHNS and SASEGT. The CDR3 contains 13 residues. The V end was cut by 3 bases, the J end by 0 bases, with 6 bases between.

This clonotype was recorded only once. A much larger clone is a single base away; this may be a read error. Lacking the conserved final phenylalanine or tryptophan, this CDR3 likely reflects a read error. The chain employs TRBV27 and TRBJ2-7; D is possibly TRBD1 (6 bases). The CDR3 consists of 15 residues. Germline CDR1 is MNHEY and CDR2 is SMNVEV (reference sequence). With 3 bases removed from V and 2 bases from J, the gap between germline ends came to 14 bases. CDR3 protein: CASSLGAAETYEQYI. For the CDR3, the DNA is TGTGCCAGCAGTTTGGGGGCAGCAGAAACCTACGAGCAGTACATC.

This clonotype appeared many times. The V call is TRBV10-3, the J call TRBJ2-1; D might be TRBD1 (6 bases). This CDR3 has 12 residues. The ends were cut back, 6 bases at V and 4 bases at J, with 7 bases in the middle. Looked up from germline, CDR1 is ENHRY and CDR2 is SYGVKD. CDR3 loop: CAIRQGYNEQFF. CDR3 coding DNA: TGTGCCATCAGACAGGGTTACAATGAGCAGTTCTTC.

In this sample, this clonotype turned up a few times. The V and J genes are TRBV5-1 and TRBJ2-3; 7 positions agree with TRBD2. Per the germline V gene, CDR1 is SGHRS and CDR2 is YFSETQ. The CDR3 totals 16 residues. The V gene end was trimmed by 0 bases and the J gene end by 3 bases; junction bases not matched to a gene: 7. The CDR3, as DNA: TGCGCCAGCAGCTTGGCGGTAGCGGGCGAAACAGATACGCAGTATTTT. Amino acid sequence: CASSLAVAGETDTQYF.

This clonotype was seen at least ten times. V usage is TRBV5-1 and J usage is TRBJ2-1; a possible D gene is TRBD2 (7 bases). Trimming took off 4 bases at V and 6 bases at J, with 14 bases between the two ends. This CDR3 contains 14 residues. Per germline, CDR1 SGHRS and CDR2 YFSETQ. The CDR3 reads CASSDGRGSNEQFF. The CDR3 DNA reads as TGCGCCAGCAGCGATGGGAGGGGGAGCAATGAGCAGTTCTTC.

This clonotype was seen at least ten times. One end of the junction fails to match germline, which may point to a read error. The rearrangement uses TRBV15 and TRBJ2-7, with D possibly being TRBD1 (5 bases). This CDR3 region has 14 residues. CDR1 is LNHNV and CDR2 is YYDKDF in the germline V gene (reference sequence). This chain's CDR3 is CATSRDQGTYEQYF. Here the CDR3 DNA reads TGTGCTACCAGCAGAGATCAGGGAACCTACGAGCAGTACTTC.